This T cell receptor (beta chain) came from a study of tumour-infiltrating T cells in Burkitt lymphoma (dated by TCRdb to the early 2020s). With respect to the entire study: All epidemiological subtypes of Burkitt lymphoma were represented among the approximately 82 patients who made up the cohort. TCR repertoire data were compared against clinical outcome, and productive clonality predicted overall survival and progression-free survival independently of established prognostic factors such as age at diagnosis.

The receptor library was made with the immunoSEQ multiplex PCR assay. Not all clones reach the TCRdb copy of this immuneACCESS table, which keeps in-frame sequences only. Checked studies attribute under half of the gap to unresolved V genes and leave the rest unexplained. The sample table contains roughly 290 clones; only one count was recorded for just over 20% of them. Together, the top ten hold about 19% of the sample. Trimming accounts for 5 bases at V and 5 bases at J, while the number of junction bases matched to no gene is 5. The CDR3, cysteine through phenylalanine, is 13 amino acids long. Only the CDR3 region is kept as DNA, spanning 39 bases read in frame from base 1. CDR1 MNHEY and CDR2 SMNVEV were looked up in the germline V gene (reference sequence). Paper-wide results and their limitations: Several public clonotypes were found to be shared across numerous Burkitt lymphoma patients, which suggests a shared tumour neoantigen selection that is absent from diffuse large B-cell lymphoma.

With respect to this clone: Which antigen it targets is not known. Base qualities are not provided; no much larger clone lies one nucleotide away.

The TCR was taken from a human donor with Burkitt lymphoma. The specimen was tumor tissue. Here the chain combines TRBV27 and TRBJ1-1, with 7 middle bases fitting TRBD1. The CDR3 loop reads CASSPTGWTEAFF. The DNA sequence follows: TGTGCCAGCAGTCCGACAGGGTGGACTGAAGCTTTCTTT.